The 18 T cell receptor beta chains below come from one sample, sequenced in a study of cytomegalovirus exposure and HLA in healthy donors. Amplification used 60 Vbeta primers and 13 Jbeta primers. Profiled with immunoSEQ multiplex PCR; TCRdb holds only in-frame clones, not every one. The table includes about 100,000 clones, over 60% detected once. Sequencing was performed on PBMCs. Source of these receptors: a female donor in good health and CMV-seropositive.

The V and J genes are TRBV4-3 and TRBJ2-5; D unresolved. Germline CDR1 and CDR2: LGHNA and YSLEER. The CDR3 runs to 13 residues. The V and J ends lost 2 bases and 5 bases respectively, with 9 bases between them. CDR3 DNA sequence: TGCGCCAGCAGCCAAAATTATGCGGAGACCCAGTACTTC. This encodes CASSQNYAETQYF.

A word on this clone: Relative to the germline gene, one junction end is altered; a read error may explain this. The chain joins TRBV20-1 to TRBJ2-7, with 7 bases aligning to TRBD2. This CDR3 is built from 11 residues. The V gene's germline CDR1 is DFQATT and CDR2 SNEGSKA (reference sequence). The CDR3 sequence: CSARGSTSARF. The CDR3 DNA sequence: TGCAGTGCTAGAGGAAGTACTAGCGCCCGCTTC.

This chain joins TRBV20-1 and TRBJ1-1; TRBD1 is a possible D gene (6 bases). The CDR3 covers 9 residues. Germline V lookup: CDR1 DFQATT, CDR2 SNEGSKA (reference sequence). V lost 7 bases to trimming and J lost 11 bases, with 11 bases between them. This chain's CDR3 is CSEGVGAFF. CDR3 bases: TGCAGTGAGGGGGTCGGGGCTTTCTTT.

J is TRBJ1-2 and V is TRBV7-2; the D gene is possibly TRBD1 (5 bases). The CDR3 is 14 residues long. Germline-derived CDR1 and CDR2 are SGHTA and FQGNSA. V lost 7 bases and J 3 bases, leaving 15 bases between the germline ends. CDR3 residues: CASNQRGNDYGYTF. As DNA, the CDR3 is TGTGCCAGCAACCAACGGGGGAATGACTATGGCTACACCTTC.

The chain employs TRBV4-3 and TRBJ2-7; TRBD2 aligns across 9 bases. CDR3 size: 17 residues. With 1 base clipped from V and 5 bases from J, the junction kept 12 bases outside the gene matches. The V gene's germline CDR1 is LGHNA and CDR2 YSLEER. The CDR3 DNA reads as TGCGCCAGCAGCCAAGTTGGCGCGGGGGGGCCAGTCCACGAGCAGTACTTC. Amino acid sequence: CASSQVGAGGPVHEQYF.

The chain carries TRBV28 and TRBJ2-7, with a weak D call TRBD2 (6 bases). V lost 5 bases to trimming and J lost 6 bases, with 26 bases between them. From germline, CDR1 is MDHEN and CDR2 SYDVKM. This CDR3 region has 17 residues. CDR3 nucleotide sequence: TGTGCCAGCAGTGCAGCGAAGGTAGCGGACCCCTCGGGCGAGCAGTACTTC. This translates into CASSAAKVADPSGEQYF.

The chain is built from TRBV5-1 and TRBJ2-5; D may be TRBD2 (5 bases). Germline V gene data show CDR1 as SGHRS and CDR2 as YFSETQ. Trimming left V 7 bases short and J 4 bases short, with 14 bases between. This CDR3 comprises 13 residues. The chain's CDR3 is CASAGGVVETQYF. The CDR3 DNA is TGCGCCAGCGCGGGTGGAGTGGTAGAGACCCAGTACTTC.

CDR3 DNA: TGTGCCAGCTCACCACTGGGGACAGAAACAGATACGCAGTATTTT. Residues: CASSPLGTETDTQYF. The chain joins TRBV18 to TRBJ2-3; TRBD1 matches at 7 bases. The CDR3 is 15 amino acids. CDR1 and CDR2 (germline): KGHSH, LQKENI. Unmatched junction bases numbered 4, after V lost 1 base and J lost 3 bases. The whole variable domain, remainder taken from reference TRBV18 and TRBJ2-3, is NAGVMQNPRHLVRRRGQEARLRCSPMKGHSHVYWYRQLPEEGLKFMVYLQKENIIDESGMPKERFSAEFPKEGPSILRIQQVVRGDSAAYFCASSPLGTETDTQYFGPGTRLTVL.

In this sample, this clone turned up a few times. The genes are TRBV4-3 and TRBJ1-2; 8 nucleotides line up with TRBD1. CDR3 size: 15 residues. Germline CDR1 and CDR2: LGHNA and YSLEER. Trimming at V came to 0 bases and at J to 1 base, leaving 1 base not matched to a gene. CDR3 loop: CASSQETGGNYGYTF. CDR3 sequence (DNA): TGCGCCAGCAGCCAAGAAACAGGGGGTAACTATGGCTACACCTTC.

This rearrangement joins TRBV30 to TRBJ2-6, with 9 bases identical to TRBD1. The CDR3 is 18 amino acids. Trimming removed 4 bases from V and 1 base from J; junction bases left unmatched: 11. Germline assignment: CDR1 GTSNPN and CDR2 SVGIG (reference sequence). CDR3 amino acids: CAWIRLGQGLSGANVLTF. In nucleotides, the CDR3 is TGTGCCTGGATTCGATTGGGACAGGGCCTATCTGGGGCCAACGTCCTGACTTTC.

J is TRBJ2-2 and V is TRBV10-2; 10 nucleotides match TRBD2. This CDR3 region has 15 residues. Germline values: CDR1 WSHSY, CDR2 SAAADI. V shed 5 bases and J 5 bases; nucleotides not matched to a gene: 5. The DNA for the CDR3 is TGCGCCAGCAGTCTGCCGGGACTAGCGACCGGGGAGCTGTTTTTT. It translates to CASSLPGLATGELFF.

This clone was seen a single time. This rearrangement joins TRBV4-1 to TRBJ1-4, with TRBD1 matching over 8 bases. CDR1 is MGHRA, CDR2 YSYEKL, per germline. The V and J ends lost 3 bases and 0 bases, in that order; junction bases with no gene match: 0. The CDR3 length is 15 residues. In DNA form, the CDR3 reads TGCGCCAGCAGCCACAGGGGGCCAACTAATGAAAAACTGTTTTTT. It is translated as CASSHRGPTNEKLFF.

The chain uses TRBV7-2 and TRBJ2-5; TRBD1 matches 12 bases. The J call may not be correct, given that the DNA end is closer to TRBJ2-7. The CDR3 sequence is 16 residues long. The V gene's germline CDR1 is SGHTA and CDR2 FQGNSA. The CDR3 loop reads CASSTRDRGPQYEQYF. The CDR3 DNA reads as TGTGCCAGCAGCACTCGGGACAGGGGGCCTCAGTACGAGCAGTACTTC.

The rearrangement uses TRBV5-8 and TRBJ2-1; 9 positions agree with TRBD2. Germline V CDR1 and CDR2: SGHTS, YDEGEE. V was pared by 1 base and J by 3 bases, with 2 bases of the junction left unmatched. The CDR3 has 15 residues. In DNA, the CDR3 is TGTGCCAGCAGCTTGATGACTAGCGGCTACAATGAGCAGTTCTTC. It translates to CASSLMTSGYNEQFF.

V usage is TRBV19 and J usage is TRBJ1-6; 7 bases fit TRBD1. The trim removed 7 bases at V and 6 bases at J, leaving 9 bases unmatched. Germline V CDR1 and CDR2: LNHDA, SQIVND (reference sequence). The CDR3 runs 15 residues. The CDR3 loop reads CASTTRQGGNSPLHF. The CDR3 DNA reads as TGTGCCAGTACCACAAGACAGGGAGGTAATTCACCCCTCCACTTT.

This clone showed up just once. V gene TRBV14 combines with J gene TRBJ2-1, with no clear D. Germline CDR1 is SGHDN and CDR2 is FVKESK. V was shortened by 0 bases and J by 10 bases, with 25 bases between the two germline ends. The CDR3 is 18 amino acids. The CDR3 nucleotides read TGTGCCAGCAGCCAAGAAACCAGCGACGGTGGAAACGAATGGGAGCAGTTCTTC. Translated: CASSQETSDGGNEWEQFF.

This chain joins TRBV5-6 and TRBJ2-5; possible D gene TRBD2, 5 bases. The V end was cut by 3 bases, the J end by 4 bases, with 13 bases between. The CDR3 sequence is 14 residues long. Germline CDR1 SGHDT, CDR2 YYEEEE. The CDR3 is CASSSRGPGETQYF. The CDR3 DNA reads as TGTGCCAGCAGCTCCCGGGGTCCGGGAGAGACCCAGTACTTC. Supplemented by reference TRBV5-6 and TRBJ2-5, the full variable domain reads DAGVTQSPTHLIKTRGQQVTLRCSPKSGHDTVSWYQQALGQGPQFIFQYYEEEERQRGNFPDRFSGHQFPNYSSELNVNALLLGDSALYLCASSSRGPGETQYFGPGTRLLVL.

The gene calls are TRBV9 and TRBJ1-1; D possibly corresponds to TRBD1 (6 bases). Germline CDR1 SGDLS, CDR2 YYNGEE. V was shortened by 0 bases and J by 0 bases, with 21 bases between the two germline ends. CDR3 size: 19 residues. CDR3 nucleotide sequence: TGTGCCAGCAGCGTAGACACCCCGGGCGGACAGTACATGAACACTGAAGCTTTCTTT. Protein product: CASSVDTPGGQYMNTEAFF.